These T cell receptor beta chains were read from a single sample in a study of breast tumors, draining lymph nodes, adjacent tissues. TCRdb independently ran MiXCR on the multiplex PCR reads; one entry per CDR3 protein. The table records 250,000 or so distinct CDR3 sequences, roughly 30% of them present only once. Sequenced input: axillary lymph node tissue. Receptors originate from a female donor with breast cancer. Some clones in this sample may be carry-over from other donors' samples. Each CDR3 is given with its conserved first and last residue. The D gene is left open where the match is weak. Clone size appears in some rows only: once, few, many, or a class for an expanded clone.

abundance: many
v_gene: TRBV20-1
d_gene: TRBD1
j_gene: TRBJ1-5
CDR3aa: CSARDQGARQPQHF
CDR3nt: TGCAGTGCTAGGGATCAGGGGGCGCGCCAGCCCCAGCATTTT

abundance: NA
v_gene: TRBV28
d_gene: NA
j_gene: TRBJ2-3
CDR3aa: CASRLTGATGTQYF
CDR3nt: TGTGCCAGCCGACTGACGGGGGCCACAGGTACGCAGTATTTT

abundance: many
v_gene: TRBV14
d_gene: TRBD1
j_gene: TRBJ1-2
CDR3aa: CASSVQGIYGYTF
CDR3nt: TGTGCCAGCAGCGTACAGGGGATCTATGGCTACACCTTC

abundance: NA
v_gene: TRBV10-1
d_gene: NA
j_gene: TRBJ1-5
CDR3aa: CASSEAGGPTPQHF
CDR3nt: TGCGCCAGCAGTGAAGCGGGAGGGCCCACGCCCCAGCATTTT

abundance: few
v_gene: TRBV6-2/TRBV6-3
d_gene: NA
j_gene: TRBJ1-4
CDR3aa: CASSYSGQGPDFWEKLFF
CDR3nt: TGTGCCAGCAGTTACTCTGGCCAGGGGCCAGATTTTTGGGAAAAACTGTTTTTT

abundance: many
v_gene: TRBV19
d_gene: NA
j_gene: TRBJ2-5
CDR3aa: CASSSVRGETQYF
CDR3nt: TGTGCCAGTAGTTCAGTACGGGGGGAGACCCAGTACTTC

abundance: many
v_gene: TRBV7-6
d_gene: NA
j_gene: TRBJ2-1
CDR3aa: CASSLGSQGANGEQFF
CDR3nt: TGTGCCAGCAGCTTAGGGTCACAAGGGGCCAATGGTGAGCAGTTCTTC

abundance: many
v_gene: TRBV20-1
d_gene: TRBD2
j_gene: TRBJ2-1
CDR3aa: CSARPGLAGVRNEQFF
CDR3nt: TGCAGTGCTAGACCGGGACTAGCGGGAGTGCGGAATGAGCAGTTCTTC

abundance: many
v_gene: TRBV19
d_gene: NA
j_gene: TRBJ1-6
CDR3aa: CASSMRESSYNSPLHF
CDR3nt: TGTGCCAGTAGTATGAGGGAAAGCTCCTATAATTCACCCCTCCACTTT

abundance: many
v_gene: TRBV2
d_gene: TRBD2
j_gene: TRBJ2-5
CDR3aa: CASSSGRARETQYF
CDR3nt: TGTGCCAGCAGTAGCGGGAGGGCCAGGGAGACCCAGTACTTC

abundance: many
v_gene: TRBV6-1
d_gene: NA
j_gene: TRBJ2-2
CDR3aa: CASSEMGANTGELFF
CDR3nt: TGTGCCAGCAGTGAAATGGGGGCGAACACCGGGGAGCTGTTTTTT

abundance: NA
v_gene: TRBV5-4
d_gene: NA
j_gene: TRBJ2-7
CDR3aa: CASAQDDAGPYEQYF
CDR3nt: TGTGCCAGCGCACAGGACGATGCGGGCCCCTACGAGCAGTACTTC

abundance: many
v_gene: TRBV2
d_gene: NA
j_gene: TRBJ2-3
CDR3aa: CASSERRSTDTQYF
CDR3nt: TGTGCCAGCAGTGAAAGGAGGAGCACAGATACGCAGTATTTT

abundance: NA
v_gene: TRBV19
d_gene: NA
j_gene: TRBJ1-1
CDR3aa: CASSISAGRGMNTEAFF
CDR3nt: TGTGCCAGTAGTATTTCGGCCGGGAGAGGCATGAACACTGAAGCTTTCTTT

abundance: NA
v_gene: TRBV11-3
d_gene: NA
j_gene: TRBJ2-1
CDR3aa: CASSLDGNAQFF
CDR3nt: TGTGCCAGCAGCTTAGATGGGAATGCGCAGTTCTTC

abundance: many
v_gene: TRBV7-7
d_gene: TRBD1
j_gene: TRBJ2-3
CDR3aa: CASSQGAAVTDTQYF
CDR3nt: TGTGCTAGCAGCCAGGGGGCGGCGGTAACTGATACGCAGTATTTT

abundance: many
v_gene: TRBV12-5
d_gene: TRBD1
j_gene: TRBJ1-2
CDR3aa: CASAAGTGAFYYGYTF
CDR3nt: TGTGCTAGTGCCGCAGGGACAGGGGCGTTTTACTATGGCTACACCTTC

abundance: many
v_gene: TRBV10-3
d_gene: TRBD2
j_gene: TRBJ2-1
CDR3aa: CAISESSGNQGNEQFF
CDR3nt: TGTGCCATCAGTGAGTCGAGCGGGAATCAAGGCAATGAGCAGTTCTTC

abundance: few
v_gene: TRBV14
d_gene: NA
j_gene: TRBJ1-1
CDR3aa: CASSQQNTEAFF
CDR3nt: TGTGCCAGCAGCCAACAGAACACTGAAGCTTTCTTT

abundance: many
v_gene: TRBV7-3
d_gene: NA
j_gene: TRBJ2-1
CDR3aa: CASSLPGGNEQFF
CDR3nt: TGTGCCAGCAGCTTACCCGGAGGCAATGAGCAGTTCTTC

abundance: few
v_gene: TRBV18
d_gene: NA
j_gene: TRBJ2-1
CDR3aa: CASSNSGTTTLNEQFF
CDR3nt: TGTGCCAGCTCTAACTCCGGGACAACGACGCTCAATGAGCAGTTCTTC

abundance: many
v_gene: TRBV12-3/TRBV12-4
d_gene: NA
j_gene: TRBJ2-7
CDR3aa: CASSLATAQGEEQYF
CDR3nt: TGTGCCAGCAGTTTAGCGACGGCCCAGGGTGAAGAGCAGTACTTC

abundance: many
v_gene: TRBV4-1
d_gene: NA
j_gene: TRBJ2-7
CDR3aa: CASAATDDEQYF
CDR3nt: TGCGCCAGCGCGGCGACAGACGACGAGCAGTACTTC

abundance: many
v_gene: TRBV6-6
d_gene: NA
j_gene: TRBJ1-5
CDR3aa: CASSPGRQGGNQPQHF
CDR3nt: TGTGCCAGCAGCCCGGGTAGGCAGGGAGGCAATCAGCCCCAGCATTTT

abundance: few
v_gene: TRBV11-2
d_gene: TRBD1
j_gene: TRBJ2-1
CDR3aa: CASSLTPPTGGTNEQFF
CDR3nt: TGTGCCAGCAGCTTAACACCCCCGACAGGGGGAACCAATGAGCAGTTCTTC

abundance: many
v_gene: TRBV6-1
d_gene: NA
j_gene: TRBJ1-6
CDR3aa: CASIPSRGAGALHF
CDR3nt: TGTGCCAGCATTCCCTCGCGGGGGGCGGGGGCCCTCCACTTT

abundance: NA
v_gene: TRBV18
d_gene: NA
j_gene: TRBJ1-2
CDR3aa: CASSPFGQGNYGYTF
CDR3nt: TGTGCCAGCTCACCATTCGGCCAGGGTAACTATGGCTACACCTTC

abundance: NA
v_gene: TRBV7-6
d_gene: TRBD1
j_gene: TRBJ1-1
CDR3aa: CASSLADRLNTEAFF
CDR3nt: TGTGCCAGCAGCTTAGCGGACAGGCTGAACACTGAAGCTTTCTTT

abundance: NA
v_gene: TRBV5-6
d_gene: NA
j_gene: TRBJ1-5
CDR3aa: CASQKVGSNQPQHF
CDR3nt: TGTGCCAGCCAGAAGGTTGGGAGCAATCAGCCCCAGCATTTT

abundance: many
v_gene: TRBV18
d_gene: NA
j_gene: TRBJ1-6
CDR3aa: CASAPNGKGPPLHF
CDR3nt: TGTGCCAGTGCCCCTAATGGAAAAGGACCACCCCTCCACTTT

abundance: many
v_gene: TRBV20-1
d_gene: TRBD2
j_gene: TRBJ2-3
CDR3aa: CSASRSGGAQYF
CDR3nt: TGCAGTGCTAGTAGGTCGGGAGGGGCGCAGTATTTT

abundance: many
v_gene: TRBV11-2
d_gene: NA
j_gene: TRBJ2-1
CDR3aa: CASSLLRRYNEQFF
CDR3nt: TGTGCCAGCAGCTTATTGCGGAGATACAATGAGCAGTTCTTC

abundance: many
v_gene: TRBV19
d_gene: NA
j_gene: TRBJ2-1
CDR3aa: CASSMVAHYNEQFF
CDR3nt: TGTGCCAGTAGTATGGTAGCGCACTACAATGAGCAGTTCTTC

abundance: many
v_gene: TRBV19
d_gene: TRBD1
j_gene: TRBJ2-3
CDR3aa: CASSLQGSSDTQYF
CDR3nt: TGTGCCAGTAGTTTACAGGGGAGTTCGGATACGCAGTATTTT

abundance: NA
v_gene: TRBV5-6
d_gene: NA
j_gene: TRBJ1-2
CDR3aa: CASSQLRAAPDYGYTF
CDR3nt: TGTGCCAGCAGCCAGCTACGGGCGGCGCCGGACTATGGCTACACCTTC

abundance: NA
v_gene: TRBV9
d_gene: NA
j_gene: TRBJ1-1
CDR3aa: CASSVGAHVLNTEAFF
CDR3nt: TGTGCCAGCAGCGTAGGGGCCCACGTGCTCAACACTGAAGCTTTCTTT

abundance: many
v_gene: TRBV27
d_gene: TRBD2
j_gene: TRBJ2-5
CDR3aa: CASSSIGLAGGEETQYF
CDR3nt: TGTGCCAGCAGTTCAATTGGACTAGCGGGAGGGGAGGAGACCCAGTACTTC

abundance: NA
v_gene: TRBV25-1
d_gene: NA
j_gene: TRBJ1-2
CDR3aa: CASPAFNYGYTF
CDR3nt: TGTGCTAGTCCCGCTTTTAACTATGGCTACACCTTC

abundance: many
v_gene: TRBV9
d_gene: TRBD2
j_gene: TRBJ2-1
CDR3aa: CASSVGTSVYNEQFF
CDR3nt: TGTGCCAGCAGCGTAGGGACTAGCGTTTACAATGAGCAGTTCTTC

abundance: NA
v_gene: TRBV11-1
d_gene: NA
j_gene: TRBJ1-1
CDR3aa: CASSFALLGETEAFF
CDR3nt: TGTGCCAGCAGCTTTGCCCTCCTAGGGGAAACTGAAGCTTTCTTT

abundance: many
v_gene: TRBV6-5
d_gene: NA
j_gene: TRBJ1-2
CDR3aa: CASSHSTGNYGYTF
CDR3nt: TGTGCCAGCAGTCACTCGACGGGGAACTATGGCTACACCTTC

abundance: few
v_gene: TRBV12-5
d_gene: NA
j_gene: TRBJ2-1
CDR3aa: CASGFAPAHNEQFF
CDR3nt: TGTGCTAGTGGTTTCGCACCTGCACACAATGAGCAGTTCTTC

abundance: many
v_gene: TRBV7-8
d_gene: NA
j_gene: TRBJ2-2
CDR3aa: CASSLAQGRGTGELFF
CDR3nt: TGTGCCAGCAGCTTAGCTCAGGGACGGGGGACCGGGGAGCTGTTTTTT